The T cell receptor beta chain described here comes from a study of preoperative IRX-2 immunotherapy in early breast cancer. The germline gives CDR1 MDHEN, CDR2 SYDVKM. CDR3 size: 15 residues. The V and J ends lost 6 bases and 3 bases respectively, with 18 bases between them. The data were produced by immunoSEQ multiplex PCR, yet TCRdb's version contains in-frame clones alone and is incomplete. The sample consists of over 60,000 clones, roughly 94% of them appearing once. Regarding treatment: preoperative locoregional IRX-2 cytokine immunotherapy. This phase Ib study tested locoregional IRX-2 cytokine immunotherapy given before surgery.

The biological material was taken from a patient treated with IRX-2 immunotherapy. The chain is built from TRBV28 and TRBJ2-7; no reliable D call. The sequence derives from a human donor with breast cancer. CDR3 coding DNA: TGTGCCAGCAGGTCGCCGGCCGGGCCCTACTACGAGCAGTACTTC. It translates to CASRSPAGPYYEQYF. The variable domain in full, with the rest retrieved from reference TRBV28 and TRBJ2-7, is DVKVTQSSRYLVKRTGEKVFLECVQDMDHENMFWYRQDPGLGLRLIYFSYDVKMKEKGDIPEGYSVSREKKERFSLILESASTNQTSMYLCASRSPAGPYYEQYFGPGTRLTVT.